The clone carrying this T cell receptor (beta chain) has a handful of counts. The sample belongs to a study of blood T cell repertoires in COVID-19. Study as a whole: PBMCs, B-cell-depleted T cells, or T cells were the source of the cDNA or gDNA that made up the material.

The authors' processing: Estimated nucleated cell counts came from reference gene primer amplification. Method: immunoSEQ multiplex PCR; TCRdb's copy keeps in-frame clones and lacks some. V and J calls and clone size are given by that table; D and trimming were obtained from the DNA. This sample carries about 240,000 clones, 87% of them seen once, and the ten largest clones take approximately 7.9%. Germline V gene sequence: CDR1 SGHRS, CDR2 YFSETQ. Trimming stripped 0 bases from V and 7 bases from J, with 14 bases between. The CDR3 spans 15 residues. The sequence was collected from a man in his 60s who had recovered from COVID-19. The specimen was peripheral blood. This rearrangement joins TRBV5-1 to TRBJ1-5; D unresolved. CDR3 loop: CASSLGSGSGQPQHF. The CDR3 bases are TGCGCCAGCAGCTTGGGTTCGGGATCAGGACAGCCCCAGCATTTT.